Included here is one T cell receptor (beta chain) sequence, with context. The antigen remains unidentified. This record comes from a study of monozygotic twins with inflammatory bowel disease. This CDR3 has 14 residues. Germline loops: CDR1 SQVTM, CDR2 ANQGSEA. After re-calling the 5' RACE reads, TCRdb lists one entry per CDR3 protein, DNA absent. This table holds about 450,000 distinct CDR3 sequences. Blood samples of 2 to 3 ml were drawn from every donor. The study, taken as a whole, reports: Healthy co-twins, by inverse Simpson, had higher TCRbeta diversity than their siblings with IBD.

Sequenced: blood. The chain joins TRBV29-1 to TRBJ2-7; TCRdb proposes TRBD2, but this gene call is untestable without DNA. This TCR was sampled from a human donor with ulcerative colitis or Crohn's disease, or a healthy co-twin of an affected twin (not recorded which). The CDR3 here is CSVGLAGGPYEQYF.